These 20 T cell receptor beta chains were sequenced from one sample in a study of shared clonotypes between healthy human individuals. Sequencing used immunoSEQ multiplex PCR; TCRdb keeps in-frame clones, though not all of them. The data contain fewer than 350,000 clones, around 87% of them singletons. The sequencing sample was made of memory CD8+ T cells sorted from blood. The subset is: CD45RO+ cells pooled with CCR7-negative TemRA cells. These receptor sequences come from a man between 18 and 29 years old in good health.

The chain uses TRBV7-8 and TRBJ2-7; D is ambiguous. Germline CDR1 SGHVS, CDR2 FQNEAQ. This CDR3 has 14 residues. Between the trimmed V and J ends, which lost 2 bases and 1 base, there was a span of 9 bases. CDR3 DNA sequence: TGTGCCAGCAGCTTACAGGCCCAATCCTACGAGCAGTACTTC. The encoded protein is CASSLQAQSYEQYF.

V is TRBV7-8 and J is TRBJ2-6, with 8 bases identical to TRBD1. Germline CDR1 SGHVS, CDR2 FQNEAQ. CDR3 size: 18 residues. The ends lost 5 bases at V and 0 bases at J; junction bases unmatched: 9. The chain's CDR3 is CASSPFGQGISGANVLTF. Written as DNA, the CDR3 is TGTGCCAGCAGCCCTTTCGGACAGGGAATCTCTGGGGCCAACGTCCTGACTTTC.

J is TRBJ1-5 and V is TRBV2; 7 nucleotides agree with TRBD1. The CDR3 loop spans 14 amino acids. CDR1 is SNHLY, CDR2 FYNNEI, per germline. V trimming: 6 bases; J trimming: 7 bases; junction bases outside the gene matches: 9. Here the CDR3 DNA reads TGTGCCAGCAGGGTGACAGGGCGGGGGCAGCCCCAGCATTTT. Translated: CASRVTGRGQPQHF.

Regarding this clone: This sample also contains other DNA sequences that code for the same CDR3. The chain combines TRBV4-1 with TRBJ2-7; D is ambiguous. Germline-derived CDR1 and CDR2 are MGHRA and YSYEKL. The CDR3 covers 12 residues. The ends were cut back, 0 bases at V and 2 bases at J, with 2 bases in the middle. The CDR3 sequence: CASSQDAYEQYF. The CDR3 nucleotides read TGCGCCAGCAGCCAAGATGCCTACGAGCAGTACTTC.

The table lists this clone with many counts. The CDR3, as DNA: TGTGCCTGGAGTGAGGAAAGTGAAGCTTTCTTT. Translated, it gives CAWSEESEAFF. The rearrangement uses TRBV30 and TRBJ1-1, with D unresolved. V was pared by 1 base and J by 7 bases, with 7 bases between. The CDR3 spans 11 residues. CDR1 and CDR2 (germline): GTSNPN, SVGIG (reference sequence).

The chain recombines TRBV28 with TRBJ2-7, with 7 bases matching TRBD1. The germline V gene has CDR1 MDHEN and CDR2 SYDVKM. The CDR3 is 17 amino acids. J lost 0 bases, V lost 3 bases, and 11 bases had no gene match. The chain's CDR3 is CASSFPGTAPPSYEQYF. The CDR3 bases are TGTGCCAGCAGTTTCCCAGGGACAGCCCCACCCTCCTACGAGCAGTACTTC. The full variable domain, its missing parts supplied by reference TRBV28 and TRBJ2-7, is DVKVTQSSRYLVKRTGEKVFLECVQDMDHENMFWYRQDPGLGLRLIYFSYDVKMKEKGDIPEGYSVSREKKERFSLILESASTNQTSMYLCASSFPGTAPPSYEQYFGPGTRLTVT.

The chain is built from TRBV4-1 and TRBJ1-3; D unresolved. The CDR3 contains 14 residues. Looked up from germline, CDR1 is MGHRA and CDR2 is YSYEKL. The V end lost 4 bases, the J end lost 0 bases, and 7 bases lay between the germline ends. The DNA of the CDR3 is TGCGCCAGCAGCCTCCTGAACTCTGGAAACACCATATATTTT. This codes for CASSLLNSGNTIYF.

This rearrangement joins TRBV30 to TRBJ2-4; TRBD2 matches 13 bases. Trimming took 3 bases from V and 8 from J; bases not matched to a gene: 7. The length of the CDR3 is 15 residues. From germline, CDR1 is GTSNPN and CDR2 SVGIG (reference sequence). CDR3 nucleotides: TGTGCCTGGAGCGGACTAGCGGGAGTCAGGGACATTCAGTACTTC. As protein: CAWSGLAGVRDIQYF. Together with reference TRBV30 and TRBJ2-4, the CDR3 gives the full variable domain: SQTIHQWPATLVQPVGSPLSLECTVEGTSNPNLYWYRQAAGRGLQLLFYSVGIGQISSEVPQNLSASRPQDRQFILSSKKLLLSDSGFYLCAWSGLAGVRDIQYFGAGTRLSVL.

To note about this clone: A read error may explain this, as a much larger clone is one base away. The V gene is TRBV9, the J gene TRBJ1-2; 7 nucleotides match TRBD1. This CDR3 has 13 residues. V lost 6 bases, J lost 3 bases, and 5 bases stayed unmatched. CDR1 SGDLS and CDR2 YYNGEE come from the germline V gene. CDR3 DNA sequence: TGTGCCAGCAACGTTGGGACAGACTATGGCTACACCTTC. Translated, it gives CASNVGTDYGYTF.

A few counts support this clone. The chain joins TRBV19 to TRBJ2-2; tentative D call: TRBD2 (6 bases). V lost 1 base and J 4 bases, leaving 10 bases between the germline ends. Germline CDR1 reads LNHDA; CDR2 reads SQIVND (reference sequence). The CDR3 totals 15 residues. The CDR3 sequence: CASSIVGSGTGELFF. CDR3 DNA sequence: TGTGCCAGTAGTATAGTAGGTAGCGGCACCGGGGAGCTGTTTTTT.

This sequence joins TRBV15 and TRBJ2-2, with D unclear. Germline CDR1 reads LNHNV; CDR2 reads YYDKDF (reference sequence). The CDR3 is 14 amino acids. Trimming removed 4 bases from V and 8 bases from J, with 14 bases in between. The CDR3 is CATSMRLVKGELFF. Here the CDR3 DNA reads TGTGCCACCAGCATGCGACTTGTTAAAGGGGAGCTGTTTTTT.

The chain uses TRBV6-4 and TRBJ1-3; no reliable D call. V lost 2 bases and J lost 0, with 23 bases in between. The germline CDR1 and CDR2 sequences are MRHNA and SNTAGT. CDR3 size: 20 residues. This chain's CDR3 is CASSDVVRCVEFFSGNTIYF. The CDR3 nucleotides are TGTGCCAGCAGTGACGTGGTTCGCTGCGTTGAGTTCTTCTCTGGAAACACCATATATTTT.

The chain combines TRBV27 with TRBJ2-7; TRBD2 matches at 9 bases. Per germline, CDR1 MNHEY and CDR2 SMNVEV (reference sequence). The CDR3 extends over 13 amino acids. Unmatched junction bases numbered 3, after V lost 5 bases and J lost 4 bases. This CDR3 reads CASSLTSGYEQYF. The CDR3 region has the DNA TGTGCCAGCAGTCTTACTAGCGGGTACGAGCAGTACTTC.

The CDR3 bases are TGTGCCAGCAGTGGCCTAGAGGCCCCTGGATACTATGGCTACACCTTC. Its translation is CASSGLEAPGYYGYTF. The chain joins TRBV6-1 to TRBJ1-2, with D hard to call. Germline lookup yields CDR1 MNHNS and CDR2 SASEGT. V lost 4 bases and J 3 bases, leaving 18 bases between the germline ends. The CDR3 is 16 amino acids.

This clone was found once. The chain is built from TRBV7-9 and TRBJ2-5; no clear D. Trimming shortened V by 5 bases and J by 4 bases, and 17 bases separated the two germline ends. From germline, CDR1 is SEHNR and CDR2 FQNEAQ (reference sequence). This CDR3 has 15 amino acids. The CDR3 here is CASSQRFRNLETQYF. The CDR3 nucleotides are TGTGCCAGCAGCCAACGGTTTAGGAACTTAGAGACCCAGTACTTC.

CDR3 nucleotides: TGTGCCAGTAGAGGGACAGCGAACACCGGGGAGCTGTTTTTT. This gives the protein CASRGTANTGELFF. This chain connects TRBV19 to TRBJ2-2, with 7 bases identical to TRBD1. CDR1 is LNHDA and CDR2 is SQIVND in the germline V gene (reference sequence). The ends lost 6 bases at V and 0 bases at J; junction bases unmatched: 1. The CDR3 consists of 14 residues.

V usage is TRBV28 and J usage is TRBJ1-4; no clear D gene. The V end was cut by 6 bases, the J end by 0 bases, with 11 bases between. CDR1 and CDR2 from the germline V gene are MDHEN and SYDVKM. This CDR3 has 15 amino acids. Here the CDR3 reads CASRPRQATNEKLFF. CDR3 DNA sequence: TGTGCCAGCAGGCCCCGTCAAGCAACTAATGAAAAACTGTTTTTT.

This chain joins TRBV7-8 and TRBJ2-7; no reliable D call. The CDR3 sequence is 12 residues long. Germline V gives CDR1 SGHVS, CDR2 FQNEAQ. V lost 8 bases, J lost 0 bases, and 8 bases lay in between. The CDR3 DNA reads TGTGCCAGCGCAGGACCCTCCTACGAGCAGTACTTC. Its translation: CASAGPSYEQYF.

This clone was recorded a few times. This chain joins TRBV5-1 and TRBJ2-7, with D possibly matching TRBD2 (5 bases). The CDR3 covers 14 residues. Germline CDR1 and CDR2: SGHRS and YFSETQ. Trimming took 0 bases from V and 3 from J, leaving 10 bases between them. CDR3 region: CASSLDPGYYEQYF. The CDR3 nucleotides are TGCGCCAGCAGCTTGGACCCGGGGTACTACGAGCAGTACTTC.

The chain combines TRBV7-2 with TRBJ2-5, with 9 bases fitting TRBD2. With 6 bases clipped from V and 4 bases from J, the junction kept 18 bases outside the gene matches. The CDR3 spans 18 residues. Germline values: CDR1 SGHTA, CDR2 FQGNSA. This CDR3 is CASRPPRGAGGASETQYF. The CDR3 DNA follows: TGTGCCAGCAGGCCACCTCGGGGAGCGGGGGGTGCTTCAGAGACCCAGTACTTC.